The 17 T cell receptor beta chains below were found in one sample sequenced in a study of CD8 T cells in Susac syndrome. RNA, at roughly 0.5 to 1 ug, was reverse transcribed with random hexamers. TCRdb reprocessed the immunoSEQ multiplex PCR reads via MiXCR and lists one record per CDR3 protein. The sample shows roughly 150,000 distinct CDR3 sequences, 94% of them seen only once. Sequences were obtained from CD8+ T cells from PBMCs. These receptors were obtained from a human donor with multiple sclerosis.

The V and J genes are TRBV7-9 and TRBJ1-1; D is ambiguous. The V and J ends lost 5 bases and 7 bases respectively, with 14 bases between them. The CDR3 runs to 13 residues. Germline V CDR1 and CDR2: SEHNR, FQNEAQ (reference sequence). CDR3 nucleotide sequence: TGTGCCAGCAGCCTTCCTAATTACTTTGAAGCTTTCTTT. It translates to CASSLPNYFEAFF.

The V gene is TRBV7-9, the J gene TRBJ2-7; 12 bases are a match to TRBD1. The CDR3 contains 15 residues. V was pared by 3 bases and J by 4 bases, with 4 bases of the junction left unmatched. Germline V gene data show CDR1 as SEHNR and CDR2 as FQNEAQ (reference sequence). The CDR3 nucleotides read TGTGCCAGCAGCTTCCGGGACAGGGGGCTATACGAGCAGTACTTC. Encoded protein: CASSFRDRGLYEQYF.

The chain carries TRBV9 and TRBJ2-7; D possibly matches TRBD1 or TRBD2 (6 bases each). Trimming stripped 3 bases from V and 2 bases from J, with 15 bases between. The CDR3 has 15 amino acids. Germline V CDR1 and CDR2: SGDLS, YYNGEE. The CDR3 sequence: CASSEHRGPPYEQYF. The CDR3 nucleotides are TGTGCCAGCAGCGAACACCGGGGGCCTCCCTACGAGCAGTACTTC.

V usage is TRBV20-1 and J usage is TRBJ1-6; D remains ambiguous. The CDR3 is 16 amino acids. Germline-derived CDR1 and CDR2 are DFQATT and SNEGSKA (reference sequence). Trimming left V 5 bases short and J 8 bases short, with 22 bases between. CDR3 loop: CSAPRWVGEGDSPLHF. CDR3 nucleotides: TGCAGTGCTCCTCGGTGGGTCGGAGAGGGTGATTCACCCCTCCACTTT.

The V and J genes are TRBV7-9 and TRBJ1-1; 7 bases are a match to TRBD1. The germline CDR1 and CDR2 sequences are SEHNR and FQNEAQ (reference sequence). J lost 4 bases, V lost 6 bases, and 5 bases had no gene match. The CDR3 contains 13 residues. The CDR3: CASRHRDSTEAFF. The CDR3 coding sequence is TGTGCCAGCAGACACCGGGACAGCACTGAAGCTTTCTTT.

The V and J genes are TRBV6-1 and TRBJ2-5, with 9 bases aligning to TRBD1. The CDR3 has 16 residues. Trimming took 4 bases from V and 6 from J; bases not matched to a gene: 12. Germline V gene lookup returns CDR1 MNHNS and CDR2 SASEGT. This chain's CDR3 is CASSGLRQGGDKTQYF. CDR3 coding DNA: TGTGCCAGCAGTGGATTAAGACAGGGGGGGGACAAGACCCAGTACTTC.

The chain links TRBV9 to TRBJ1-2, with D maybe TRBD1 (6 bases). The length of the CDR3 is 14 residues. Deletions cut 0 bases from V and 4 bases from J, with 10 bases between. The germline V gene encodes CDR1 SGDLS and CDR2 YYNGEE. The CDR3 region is CASSVGDMGYGYTF. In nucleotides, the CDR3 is TGTGCCAGCAGCGTAGGGGACATGGGCTATGGCTACACCTTC. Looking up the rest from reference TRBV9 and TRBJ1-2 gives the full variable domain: DSGVTQTPKHLITATGQRVTLRCSPRSGDLSVYWYQQSLDQGLQFLIQYYNGEERAKGNILERFSAQQFPDLHSELNLSSLELGDSALYFCASSVGDMGYGYTFGSGTRLTVV.

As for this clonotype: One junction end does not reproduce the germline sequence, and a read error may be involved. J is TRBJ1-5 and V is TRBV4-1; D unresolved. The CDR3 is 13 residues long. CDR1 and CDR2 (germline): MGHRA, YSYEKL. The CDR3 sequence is CASSQEGERHMDF. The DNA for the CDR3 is TGCGCCAGCAGCCAAGAAGGAGAGAGACATATGGATTTT.

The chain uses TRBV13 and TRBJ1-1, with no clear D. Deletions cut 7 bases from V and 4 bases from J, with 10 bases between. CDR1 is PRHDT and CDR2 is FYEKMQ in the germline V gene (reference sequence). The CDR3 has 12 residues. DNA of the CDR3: TGTGCCAGCACTCCCAGTGGCACTGAAGCTTTCTTT. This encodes CASTPSGTEAFF.

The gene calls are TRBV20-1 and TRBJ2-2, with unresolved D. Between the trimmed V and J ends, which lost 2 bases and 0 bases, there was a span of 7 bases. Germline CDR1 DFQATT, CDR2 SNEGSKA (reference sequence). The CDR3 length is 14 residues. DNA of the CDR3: TGCAGTGCTAGAAGGCAGGCGAACACCGGGGAGCTGTTTTTT. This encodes CSARRQANTGELFF.

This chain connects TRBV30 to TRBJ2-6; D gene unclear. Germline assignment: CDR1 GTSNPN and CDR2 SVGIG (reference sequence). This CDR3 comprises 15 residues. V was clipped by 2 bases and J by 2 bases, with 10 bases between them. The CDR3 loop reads CAWSLERTGANVLTF. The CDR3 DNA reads TGTGCCTGGAGTCTCGAAAGGACTGGGGCCAACGTCCTGACTTTC.

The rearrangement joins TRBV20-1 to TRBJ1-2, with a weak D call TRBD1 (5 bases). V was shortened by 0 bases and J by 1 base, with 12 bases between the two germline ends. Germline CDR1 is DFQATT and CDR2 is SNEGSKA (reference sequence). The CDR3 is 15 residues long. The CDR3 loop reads CSARDWRDSNYGYTF. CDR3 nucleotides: TGCAGTGCTAGAGATTGGCGCGACAGTAACTATGGCTACACCTTC.

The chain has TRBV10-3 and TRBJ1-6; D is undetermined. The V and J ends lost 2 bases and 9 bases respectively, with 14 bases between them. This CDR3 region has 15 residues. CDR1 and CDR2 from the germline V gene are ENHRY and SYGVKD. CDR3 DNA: TGTGCCATCAGTGAGAGGGAAAGCTCAGGTTCACCCCTCCACTTT. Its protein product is CAISERESSGSPLHF.

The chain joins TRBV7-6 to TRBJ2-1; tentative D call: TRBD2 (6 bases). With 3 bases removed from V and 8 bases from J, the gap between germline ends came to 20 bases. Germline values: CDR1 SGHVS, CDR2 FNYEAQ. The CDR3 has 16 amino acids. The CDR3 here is CASSLAEEGLGDEQFF. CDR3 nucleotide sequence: TGTGCCAGCAGCTTGGCCGAGGAGGGGCTGGGAGATGAGCAGTTCTTC.

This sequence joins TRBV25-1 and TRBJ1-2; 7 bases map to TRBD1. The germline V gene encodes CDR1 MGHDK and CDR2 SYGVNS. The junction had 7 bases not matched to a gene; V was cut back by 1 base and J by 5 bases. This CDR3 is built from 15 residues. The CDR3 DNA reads TGTGCCAGCAGTGAATCCTCAGGGGGTCTGTATGGCTACACCTTC. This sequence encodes CASSESSGGLYGYTF.

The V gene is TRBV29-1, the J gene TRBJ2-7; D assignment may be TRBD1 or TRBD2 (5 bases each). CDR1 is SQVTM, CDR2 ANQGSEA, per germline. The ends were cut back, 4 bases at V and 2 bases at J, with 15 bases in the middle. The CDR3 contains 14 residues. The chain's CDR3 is CSVAGADHTYEQYF. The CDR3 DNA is TGCAGCGTTGCCGGGGCGGACCATACCTACGAGCAGTACTTC.

The CDR3 is CASSDAGGLTGANVLTF. CDR3 coding DNA: TGTGCCAGCAGCGACGCAGGGGGACTAACTGGGGCCAACGTCCTGACTTTC. This rearrangement joins TRBV13 to TRBJ2-6, with D possibly being TRBD1 or TRBD2 (7 bases each). This CDR3 has 17 residues. V lost 5 bases and J lost 2, with 16 bases in between. Per the germline V gene, CDR1 is PRHDT and CDR2 is FYEKMQ (reference sequence).